The source of this T cell receptor beta chain is a study of monozygotic twins with inflammatory bowel disease. The study's findings and limits: Using the inverse Simpson index, IBD patients had lower TCRbeta diversity than healthy co-twins.

Remarks on this clonotype: Its antigen is undetermined.

During cDNA synthesis, UMIs that each contained a 6-nucleotide sample barcode were added by means of template switching. For each CDR3 protein, TCRdb gives one entry from its re-call of the 5' RACE reads, without DNA. The specimen's table records about 140,000 distinct CDR3 sequences. Sample: blood. This receptor was obtained from a human donor with ulcerative colitis or Crohn's disease, or a healthy co-twin of an affected twin (not recorded which).

The CDR3: CASSLKGGGADRVEGYTF. V and J are TRBV28 and TRBJ1-2; TCRdb lists TRBD1, though no DNA is available to test this call. Germline V gives CDR1 MDHEN, CDR2 SYDVKM. This CDR3 region has 18 residues.